A single sample is the source of the 19 T cell receptor beta chains below, sequenced in a study of identical twins. MiXCR, run by TCRdb on the 5' RACE reads, gives a single entry per CDR3 protein. This table has some 240,000 distinct CDR3 sequences, under 12% appearing once. The sequenced material came from memory T cells sorted from blood. These receptors came from a man between 45 and 60 years old in good health.

This clonotype was recorded at least ten times. The chain combines TRBV15 with TRBJ2-1, with 8 nucleotides matching TRBD1. J gave up 8 bases and V 6 bases, and 9 bases lay outside the gene matches. Germline V gene sequence: CDR1 LNHNV, CDR2 YYDKDF (reference sequence). This CDR3 is 14 amino acids long. The CDR3 here is CATSPRAGGHEQFF. DNA for the CDR3: TGTGCCACCAGTCCCCGAGCAGGGGGCCATGAGCAGTTCTTC.

This clonotype was seen at least ten times. The chain carries TRBV20-1 and TRBJ1-4; 7 bases map to TRBD1. The junction had 18 bases not matched to a gene; V was cut back by 6 bases and J by 8 bases. The length of the CDR3 is 16 residues. Germline CDR1 is DFQATT and CDR2 is SNEGSKA (reference sequence). The CDR3 is CSAKEGNRGAREKLFF. In DNA, the CDR3 is TGCAGTGCCAAAGAAGGGAACAGGGGAGCGCGCGAAAAACTGTTTTTT.

This clonotype was counted many times. The CDR3 nucleotides read TGTGCCACCAGTGATCCCGGGACAGATCTCACAGATACGCAGTATTTT. Protein product: CATSDPGTDLTDTQYF. The chain employs TRBV24-1 and TRBJ2-3; 7 bases are a match to TRBD1. In germline, CDR1 is KGHDR, CDR2 SFDVKD. This CDR3 has 16 amino acids. Trimming cost V 3 bases and J 2 bases; bases outside gene matches: 7.

This clonotype was observed at least ten times. The CDR3 loop reads CSARSGTSGMAVEQYF. DNA for the CDR3: TGCAGTGCCCGGTCGGGGACTAGCGGGATGGCGGTCGAGCAGTACTTC. The chain uses TRBV20-1 and TRBJ2-7; 13 bases are a match to TRBD2. The CDR3 length is 16 residues. Germline CDR1 reads DFQATT; CDR2 reads SNEGSKA (reference sequence). The V and J ends lost 6 bases and 6 bases, in that order; junction bases with no gene match: 14.

This sequence joins TRBV20-1 and TRBJ1-6, with 10 nucleotides matching TRBD1. The V segment lost 5 bases and the J segment 7 bases; nucleotides outside the gene matches: 11. Germline CDR1 and CDR2: DFQATT and SNEGSKA (reference sequence). This CDR3 comprises 16 residues. CDR3 loop: CSAPPGTGVGNSPLHF. The CDR3 nucleotides read TGCAGTGCTCCCCCAGGGACAGGGGTAGGAAATTCACCCCTCCACTTT.

This clonotype was seen more than once but under ten times. The chain employs TRBV5-6 and TRBJ2-2; 9 bases match TRBD1. The germline CDR1 and CDR2 sequences are SGHDT and YYEEEE. CDR3 size: 16 residues. Trimming at V came to 2 bases and at J to 6 bases, leaving 8 bases not matched to a gene. The CDR3 coding sequence is TGTGCCAGCAGCTTACCGGGACAGGGAATGGCCGGGGAGCTGTTTTTT. Translating gives CASSLPGQGMAGELFF.

The CDR3 is CSVDPGGTKNIQYF. Here the CDR3 DNA reads TGCAGCGTTGACCCGGGGGGGACCAAAAACATTCAGTACTTC. This chain uses TRBV29-1 with TRBJ2-4, with 8 bases lining up with TRBD2. Losses at the gene ends were 3 bases for V and 2 bases for J; bases not matched to a gene: 3. The CDR3 is 14 residues long. Germline V gives CDR1 SQVTM, CDR2 ANQGSEA. Using reference TRBV29-1 and TRBJ2-4 for the parts outside the CDR3, the full variable domain is SAVISQKPSRDICQRGTSLTIQCQVDSQVTMMFWYRQQPGQSLTLIATANQGSEATYESGFVIDKFPISRPNLTFSTLTVSNMSPEDSSIYLCSVDPGGTKNIQYFGAGTRLSVL.

Many counts were recorded for this clonotype. J is TRBJ1-1 and V is TRBV5-1; D is perhaps TRBD1 (6 bases). CDR3 length equals 15 residues. Trimming pared 4 bases from V and 0 bases from J, leaving 13 bases between. Germline V CDR1 and CDR2: SGHRS, YFSETQ. DNA for the CDR3: TGCGCCAGCAGCGTGGACAGCCGCATGAACACTGAAGCTTTCTTT. It codes for CASSVDSRMNTEAFF.

The chain recombines TRBV20-1 with TRBJ2-1; 9 bases are shared with TRBD2. Germline V gene data show CDR1 as DFQATT and CDR2 as SNEGSKA (reference sequence). The J segment lost 3 bases and the V segment lost 4 bases, leaving 1 base of the junction unmatched. The CDR3 has 13 amino acids. CDR3 in amino acids: CSAIAGVYNEQFF. DNA of the CDR3: TGCAGTGCTATAGCGGGGGTCTACAATGAGCAGTTCTTC.

In the case of this clonotype: A much larger clone is a single base away; this may be a read error. The CDR3 sequence is CASAQFRDRRYEQYF. CDR3 coding DNA: TGTGCCAGCGCACAATTCCGGGACAGGAGGTACGAGCAGTACTTC. This chain connects TRBV7-9 to TRBJ2-7; 8 nucleotides agree with TRBD1. Trimming at V came to 8 bases and at J to 4 bases, leaving 13 bases not matched to a gene. The CDR3 consists of 15 residues. CDR1 and CDR2 (germline): SEHNR, FQNEAQ (reference sequence).

J is TRBJ1-4 and V is TRBV30; TRBD1 agrees at 8 bases. Germline V gene data show CDR1 as GTSNPN and CDR2 as SVGIG (reference sequence). The CDR3 spans 14 residues. With 4 bases clipped from V and 7 bases from J, the junction kept 8 bases outside the gene matches. The CDR3 DNA reads TGTGCCTGGATGGTGACAGGGGTCGGTGAAAAACTGTTTTTT. Translating it yields CAWMVTGVGEKLFF.

Only a few counts were recorded for this clonotype. The chain joins TRBV11-3 to TRBJ2-3; maybe TRBD1 (5 bases). Germline-derived CDR1 and CDR2 are SGHNT and YENEEA. The CDR3 runs to 17 residues. The V gene lost 7 bases and the J gene lost 8 bases, with 28 bases spanning the gap. The CDR3 nucleotides read TGTGCCAGCACCTCTAGGGGAAGCAGGGTTCCGCCGATTACGCAGTATTTT. Amino acid sequence: CASTSRGSRVPPITQYF.

At least ten counts were recorded for this clonotype. V gene TRBV29-1 combines with J gene TRBJ1-2; 9 positions match TRBD1. The CDR3 runs 13 residues. The V gene's germline CDR1 is SQVTM and CDR2 ANQGSEA. J lost 2 bases, V lost 7 bases, and 5 bases had no gene match. The CDR3 DNA follows: TGCAGCGCGAATGGACAGGGGAACTATGGCTACACCTTC. Its protein product is CSANGQGNYGYTF.

This clonotype came up many times. V usage is TRBV2 and J usage is TRBJ1-1, with 9 nucleotides matching TRBD1. Germline CDR1 and CDR2: SNHLY and FYNNEI. The CDR3 length is 13 residues. The V segment lost 5 bases and the J segment 3 bases; nucleotides outside the gene matches: 1. The CDR3 region is CASSRTGDTEAFF. DNA for the CDR3: TGTGCCAGCAGTCGGACAGGGGACACTGAAGCTTTCTTT. Full variable domain (outside the CDR3, taken from reference TRBV2 and TRBJ1-1): EPEVTQTPSHQVTQMGQEVILRCVPISNHLYFYWYRQILGQKVEFLVSFYNNEISEKSEIFDDQFSVERPDGSNFTLKIRSTKLEDSAMYFCASSRTGDTEAFFGQGTRLTVV.

The V gene is TRBV7-2, the J gene TRBJ2-4, with a weak D call TRBD2 (5 bases). This CDR3 comprises 15 residues. Trimming stripped 5 bases from V and 7 bases from J, with 18 bases between. Germline V lookup: CDR1 SGHTA, CDR2 FQGNSA. CDR3 sequence reads: CASSPDRNRGNIQYF. The CDR3 DNA reads as TGTGCCAGCAGCCCAGACCGAAACCGAGGGAACATTCAGTACTTC.

The table lists this clonotype with a few counts. The chain employs TRBV29-1 and TRBJ2-5, with TRBD1 matching over 8 bases. The CDR3 sequence is 13 residues long. V gave up 6 bases and J gave up 7 bases; unmatched junction bases: 10. Germline-derived CDR1 and CDR2 are SQVTM and ANQGSEA. CDR3 DNA: TGCAGCGTGGACCCGGACAGGGCGGGGACCCAGTACTTC. Amino acid sequence: CSVDPDRAGTQYF. The entire variable domain, with the rest obtained from reference TRBV29-1 and TRBJ2-5, is as follows: SAVISQKPSRDICQRGTSLTIQCQVDSQVTMMFWYRQQPGQSLTLIATANQGSEATYESGFVIDKFPISRPNLTFSTLTVSNMSPEDSSIYLCSVDPDRAGTQYFGPGTRLLVL.

The V gene is TRBV4-2, the J gene TRBJ2-3; 9 bases agree with TRBD2. The V and J ends lost 0 bases and 3 bases, in that order; junction bases with no gene match: 7. The CDR3 is 17 amino acids. The germline CDR1 and CDR2 sequences are LGHNA and YNFKEQ. CDR3 sequence reads: CASSQDGSGRATDTQYF. CDR3 in DNA: TGTGCCAGCAGCCAAGATGGTAGCGGGAGAGCAACAGATACGCAGTATTTT.

This clonotype was observed a handful of times. The chain has TRBV7-9 and TRBJ2-3, with 9 bases identical to TRBD2. The germline CDR1 and CDR2 sequences are SEHNR and FQNEAQ (reference sequence). J gave up 4 bases and V 8 bases, and 4 bases lay outside the gene matches. There are 13 residues in the CDR3. CDR3 sequence reads: CASGGLAPDTQYF. CDR3 DNA: TGTGCCAGCGGGGGACTAGCCCCAGATACGCAGTATTTT.

This clonotype came up many times. J is TRBJ2-5 and V is TRBV20-1; 11 bases align to TRBD2. CDR3 size: 16 residues. CDR1 is DFQATT and CDR2 is SNEGSKA in the germline V gene (reference sequence). Unmatched junction bases numbered 11, after V lost 5 bases and J lost 3 bases. The CDR3 region is CSALIAGGLPEETQYF. The CDR3 DNA is TGCAGTGCTCTGATAGCGGGGGGGCTTCCAGAAGAGACCCAGTACTTC.